This record looks at one TCR beta chain sequence and its context. Antigen specificity is unknown. The data are from a study of OX40 agonist ivuxolimab in advanced cancers. As for the study in general: Dose-escalation patients had hepatocellular carcinoma, melanoma, renal cell or head and neck cancer. Points from the study as a whole: Among some nonresponders, normalized T-cell clonal expansion was also low. The investigators did not determine what antigen specificity the expanded peripheral T cells had.

Germline lookup yields CDR1 SGHTA and CDR2 FQGTGA. Trimming cost V 5 bases and J 5 bases, with 15 bases left between them. This CDR3 spans 14 amino acids. The protocol was immunoSEQ multiplex PCR, while the TCRdb copy is restricted to in-frame clones and leaves out a portion. Of more than 45,000 clones listed, roughly 83% are singletons. The TCR was taken from an adult with an advanced solid tumor such as melanoma, head and neck, liver or kidney cancer. V is TRBV7-3 and J is TRBJ2-5, with D perhaps matching TRBD1 or TRBD2 (6 bases each). Sequencing used CD4+ or CD8+ T cells sorted from blood, obtained in a trial of the OX40 agonist ivuxolimab. CDR3 sequence reads: CASSPSGAGETQYF. The CDR3 nucleotides are TGTGCCAGCAGCCCATCGGGGGCCGGGGAGACCCAGTACTTC. The full variable domain, with the rest looked up from reference TRBV7-3 and TRBJ2-5, is GAGVSQTPSNKVTEKGKYVELRCDPISGHTALYWYRQSLGQGPEFLIYFQGTGAADDSGLPNDRFFAVRPEGSVSTLKIQRTERGDSAVYLCASSPSGAGETQYFGPGTRLLVL.